These 30 T cell receptor beta chains were all obtained from the same sample, sequenced in a study of shared clonotypes between healthy human individuals. The data were produced by immunoSEQ multiplex PCR, yet TCRdb's version contains in-frame clones alone and is incomplete. In the table there are some 1,400,000 clones, roughly 95% of which are singletons. Sequencing used naive CD4+ T cells sorted from blood. This sample's subset: CD45RA+ positively selected. The receptors shown here come from a man aged 30 to 39 in good health.

The CDR3 sequence is CSARGRGADTEAFF. The CDR3 nucleotides are TGCAGCGCCCGAGGCCGGGGGGCCGACACTGAAGCTTTCTTT. This chain uses TRBV29-1 with TRBJ1-1; TRBD1 might be the D (6 bases). This CDR3 region has 14 residues. Germline CDR1 reads SQVTM; CDR2 reads ANQGSEA. V shed 7 bases and J shed 3 bases, with 18 bases lying between them.

In DNA, the CDR3 is TGCGCCAGCATTGACGGACGCCTAGATACGCAGTATTTT. It translates to CASIDGRLDTQYF. V gene TRBV10-2 combines with J gene TRBJ2-3; D call uncertain. This CDR3 contains 13 residues. The V end lost 7 bases, the J end lost 5 bases, and 13 bases lay between the germline ends. Germline V gene data show CDR1 as WSHSY and CDR2 as SAAADI.

The gene calls are TRBV7-2 and TRBJ2-3, with D unclear. Germline V CDR1 and CDR2: SGHTA, FQGNSA. The CDR3 spans 12 residues. With 5 bases removed from V and 2 bases from J, the gap between germline ends came to 5 bases. In DNA form, the CDR3 reads TGTGCCAGCAGCACCGTCACAGATACGCAGTATTTT. Protein product: CASSTVTDTQYF.

The chain couples TRBV29-1 to TRBJ2-5, with TRBD1 matching over 7 bases. Germline assignment: CDR1 SQVTM and CDR2 ANQGSEA. CDR3 length equals 13 residues. V lost 4 bases to trimming and J lost 5 bases; unmatched junction nucleotides: 7. CDR3: CSVVAGGSETQYF. CDR3 sequence (DNA): TGCAGCGTTGTGGCAGGGGGTTCGGAGACCCAGTACTTC.

Here the CDR3 reads CATSRVPSGRLGNEQFF. DNA for the CDR3: TGTGCCACCAGCAGAGTGCCTAGCGGGAGGCTGGGCAATGAGCAGTTCTTC. The genes are TRBV15 and TRBJ2-1; 11 bases line up with TRBD2. The CDR3 totals 17 residues. CDR1 is LNHNV, CDR2 YYDKDF, per germline (reference sequence). V lost 1 base and J lost 6; bases outside the gene matches: 8.

The V call is TRBV2, the J call TRBJ2-2; 9 nucleotides line up with TRBD2. This CDR3 comprises 15 residues. The junction had 5 bases not matched to a gene; V was cut back by 2 bases and J by 7 bases. The V gene's germline CDR1 is SNHLY and CDR2 FYNNEI. The CDR3 DNA follows: TGTGCCAGCAGTGAACTAGCGGGATCCCACGGGGAGCTGTTTTTT. Translated, it gives CASSELAGSHGELFF.

This clone was seen just once. The gene calls are TRBV11-2 and TRBJ2-1, with 7 bases lining up with TRBD2. This CDR3 region has 15 residues. The germline V gene encodes CDR1 SGHAT and CDR2 FQNNGV. The V and J ends lost 5 bases and 9 bases, in that order; junction bases with no gene match: 13. The CDR3 here is CASSRGPIPGGEQFF. DNA of the CDR3: TGTGCCAGCAGCCGAGGGCCAATCCCGGGGGGTGAGCAGTTCTTC. The full variable domain, with the rest looked up from reference TRBV11-2 and TRBJ2-1, is EAGVAQSPRYKIIEKRQSVAFWCNPISGHATLYWYQQILGQGPKLLIQFQNNGVVDDSQLPKDRFSAERLKGVDSTLKIQPAKLEDSAVYLCASSRGPIPGGEQFFGPGTRLTVL.

The chain uses TRBV5-1 and TRBJ1-1, with a possible D match to TRBD1 (5 bases). Germline V lookup: CDR1 SGHRS, CDR2 YFSETQ. The CDR3 extends over 17 amino acids. Trimming pared 2 bases from V and 2 bases from J, leaving 19 bases between. CDR3 bases: TGCGCCAGCAGCTTTGTTAGGGGAGGAATTATAAACACTGAAGCTTTCTTT. This sequence encodes CASSFVRGGIINTEAFF.

This chain connects TRBV5-1 to TRBJ2-2; the match to TRBD2 covers 14 bases. The V segment lost 4 bases and the J segment 5 bases; nucleotides outside the gene matches: 7. Germline V gene data show CDR1 as SGHRS and CDR2 as YFSETQ. This CDR3 is built from 17 residues. In nucleotides, the CDR3 is TGCGCCAGCAGCAAGGGACTAGCGGGAGTAGGAACCGGGGAGCTGTTTTTT. The encoded protein is CASSKGLAGVGTGELFF.

CDR3 DNA sequence: TGTGCCAGCAGCGTAGCCGGCGGACAGGGAAATGAAAAACTGTTTTTT. Residues: CASSVAGGQGNEKLFF. V usage is TRBV9 and J usage is TRBJ1-4, with TRBD1 matching over 8 bases. This CDR3 has 16 residues. J gave up 5 bases and V 0 bases, and 6 bases lay outside the gene matches. Germline loops: CDR1 SGDLS, CDR2 YYNGEE.

The chain joins TRBV7-8 to TRBJ2-3, with D possibly being TRBD2 (6 bases). CDR1 is SGHVS and CDR2 is FQNEAQ in the germline V gene. The CDR3 spans 15 residues. V lost 5 bases and J 2 bases, leaving 14 bases between the germline ends. The CDR3 reads CASSLWRTNTDTQYF. CDR3 DNA: TGTGCCAGCAGCCTTTGGAGGACTAACACAGATACGCAGTATTTT.

The V call is TRBV21-1, the J call TRBJ2-1; no DNA check was done on the table's D call, TRBD2. TRBV21-1 represents a pseudogene. CDR3 length: 19 residues. The CDR3 bases are TGTGCCAGCAGCAAAGCGCCGGAAGACCTAGCGGGCTCCTACAATGAGCAGTTCTTC. This encodes CASSKAPEDLAGSYNEQFF.

This chain joins TRBV28 and TRBJ1-5; possibly TRBD1 for D (6 bases). Trimming cost V 6 bases and J 2 bases, with 17 bases left between them. CDR3 length: 16 amino acids. Germline V lookup: CDR1 MDHEN, CDR2 SYDVKM. This CDR3 is CASSNGGGPGNQPQHF. DNA of the CDR3: TGTGCCAGCAGCAATGGGGGGGGCCCGGGCAATCAGCCCCAGCATTTT.

The CDR3 is CASSPFQGRDNEQFF. CDR3 bases: TGTGCCAGCTCACCCTTTCAGGGGAGGGACAATGAGCAGTTCTTC. The V gene is TRBV18, the J gene TRBJ2-1; tentatively, D is TRBD2 (7 bases). In germline, CDR1 is KGHSH, CDR2 LQKENI. The germline V and J ends were trimmed by 3 bases and 5 bases, with 14 bases remaining between them. This CDR3 comprises 15 residues.

The table lists this clone with a few counts. The chain uses TRBV11-2 and TRBJ1-1; D unclear. CDR1 is SGHAT and CDR2 is FQNNGV in the germline V gene. The CDR3 covers 12 residues. Trimming cost V 3 bases and J 3 bases, with 5 bases left between them. CDR3 amino acids: CASSLSYTEAFF. In nucleotides, the CDR3 is TGTGCCAGCAGCTTGAGCTACACTGAAGCTTTCTTT.

The V and J genes are TRBV29-1 and TRBJ2-3, with 7 bases matching TRBD1. CDR1 is SQVTM and CDR2 is ANQGSEA in the germline V gene. J gave up 1 base and V 5 bases, and 6 bases lay outside the gene matches. CDR3 length: 14 amino acids. CDR3 nucleotide sequence: TGCAGCGTTCTGACAGGGTCTCGCACAGATACGCAGTATTTT. Its protein is CSVLTGSRTDTQYF.

The rearrangement links TRBV7-2 to TRBJ2-7; the D gene is possibly TRBD1 (5 bases). Germline V gene lookup returns CDR1 SGHTA and CDR2 FQGNSA. The CDR3 consists of 13 residues. Trimming removed 3 bases from V and 9 bases from J, with 15 bases in between. The CDR3 reads CASSLDRGSGQYF. In DNA, the CDR3 is TGTGCCAGCAGCTTGGATAGGGGCAGTGGGCAGTACTTC.

The chain is built from TRBV9 and TRBJ2-2; no firm D call. Looked up from germline, CDR1 is SGDLS and CDR2 is YYNGEE. CDR3 size: 15 residues. V gave up 2 bases and J gave up 5 bases, with 13 bases separating them. This CDR3 reads CASSVVGRFTGELFF. The CDR3, as DNA: TGTGCCAGCAGCGTCGTTGGTAGGTTTACCGGGGAGCTGTTTTTT.

Here the CDR3 reads CASSAGPMNTGELFF. The DNA of the CDR3 is TGTGCCAGCAGCGCGGGGCCGATGAACACCGGGGAGCTGTTTTTT. The J gene is TRBJ2-2, the V gene TRBV11-2, with D tentatively TRBD2 (6 bases). The length of the CDR3 is 15 residues. Germline CDR1 and CDR2: SGHAT and FQNNGV. Trimming shortened V by 5 bases and J by 1 base, and 11 bases separated the two germline ends.

This chain joins TRBV14 and TRBJ2-7, with a possible D match to TRBD1 (6 bases). V shed 1 base and J shed 5 bases, with 21 bases lying between them. This CDR3 spans 17 amino acids. Germline CDR1 is SGHDN and CDR2 is FVKESK. CDR3 loop: CASSQVVGASWGNEQYF. The CDR3 DNA sequence: TGTGCCAGCAGCCAAGTTGTGGGGGCGAGCTGGGGCAACGAGCAGTACTTC.

The rearrangement uses TRBV19 and TRBJ2-7; no firm D call. Trimming shortened V by 0 bases and J by 2 bases, and 8 bases separated the two germline ends. CDR1 LNHDA and CDR2 SQIVND come from the germline V gene (reference sequence). The CDR3 contains 14 residues. CDR3 sequence: CASSIDGSTYEQYF. CDR3 nucleotide sequence: TGTGCCAGTAGTATAGATGGCAGTACCTACGAGCAGTACTTC.

The rearrangement uses TRBV7-2 and TRBJ2-1, with 8 bases that match TRBD1. CDR3 length equals 14 residues. V gave up 5 bases and J gave up 8 bases; unmatched junction bases: 8. From germline, CDR1 is SGHTA and CDR2 FQGNSA. CDR3 nucleotides: TGTGCCAGCAGCCCCGCCTACAGGGGGGATGAGCAGTTCTTC. Its translation: CASSPAYRGDEQFF.

The rearrangement uses TRBV10-3 and TRBJ2-7; D is tentatively TRBD1 or TRBD2 (6 bases each). The CDR3 covers 14 residues. V lost 3 bases, J lost 2 bases, and 11 bases lay in between. CDR1 is ENHRY and CDR2 is SYGVKD in the germline V gene. The CDR3 DNA is TGTGCCATCAGTGATCGGGGGACAACCTACGAGCAGTACTTC. Amino acid sequence: CAISDRGTTYEQYF.

The V gene is TRBV27, the J gene TRBJ2-3, with 7 bases identical to TRBD1. Germline V gives CDR1 MNHEY, CDR2 SMNVEV (reference sequence). The CDR3 is 15 amino acids. V lost 6 bases to trimming and J lost 4 bases; unmatched junction nucleotides: 10. CDR3 coding DNA: TGTGCCAGCAGGCCCCGGACAGGCCGTCCAGATACGCAGTATTTT. Protein sequence: CASRPRTGRPDTQYF.

V and J are TRBV10-2 and TRBJ2-1; TRBD2 aligns across 8 bases. This CDR3 contains 11 residues. J gave up 10 bases and V 4 bases, and 0 bases lay outside the gene matches. The germline CDR1 and CDR2 sequences are WSHSY and SAAADI. CDR3 in amino acids: CASSGLAEQFF. For the CDR3, the DNA is TGCGCCAGCAGTGGACTAGCGGAGCAGTTCTTC.

This clone has just one count. One base away lies a much larger clone, so this may be a sequencing read error. Other DNA sequences in the sample encode the same CDR3. The V call is TRBV28, the J call TRBJ2-7; D ambiguous. CDR1 MDHEN and CDR2 SYDVKM come from the germline V gene. Trimming took 2 bases from V and 3 from J, leaving 2 bases between them. The CDR3 contains 11 residues. As DNA, the CDR3 is TGTGCCAGCAGTTTACACTACGAGCAGTACTTC. It specifies CASSLHYEQYF.

V is TRBV4-1 and J is TRBJ1-5; D is possibly TRBD1 (6 bases). The germline V gene encodes CDR1 MGHRA and CDR2 YSYEKL. Deletions cut 3 bases from V and 4 bases from J, with 16 bases between. The CDR3 consists of 16 residues. CDR3 nucleotides: TGCGCCAGCAGCCACACTTCGTCAGGGGTAAATCAGCCCCAGCATTTT. Its protein is CASSHTSSGVNQPQHF.

The chain recombines TRBV7-2 with TRBJ2-3; D is perhaps TRBD1 (6 bases). The CDR3 runs to 15 residues. Germline V gives CDR1 SGHTA, CDR2 FQGNSA. V lost 6 bases and J lost 0, with 13 bases in between. This CDR3 reads CASSQDSTSTDTQYF. DNA of the CDR3: TGTGCCAGCAGTCAGGACAGTACTAGCACAGATACGCAGTATTTT.

The chain has TRBV11-2 and TRBJ1-1; D call uncertain. This CDR3 spans 14 amino acids. The germline V gene encodes CDR1 SGHAT and CDR2 FQNNGV. V was shortened by 3 bases and J by 5 bases, with 13 bases between the two germline ends. The CDR3 here is CASSFGGVGTEAFF. The CDR3 nucleotides read TGTGCCAGCAGCTTTGGTGGCGTCGGTACTGAAGCTTTCTTT.

J is TRBJ2-5 and V is TRBV29-1, with no clear D. Germline lookup yields CDR1 SQVTM and CDR2 ANQGSEA. This CDR3 comprises 12 residues. Trimming took off 5 bases at V and 1 base at J, with 8 bases between the two ends. This CDR3 reads CSVQGAQETQYF. The DNA for the CDR3 is TGCAGCGTTCAAGGAGCCCAAGAGACCCAGTACTTC.